Presented here are 27 T cell receptor beta chains from one specimen sequenced in a study of regulatory dendritic cells for organ transplantation. Clones were sequenced by immunoSEQ multiplex PCR, and TCRdb holds only the in-frame ones, with some missing. The top ten clones hold about 0.094% of a sample with about 30,000 clones, around 83% of them seen once. The sample was naive CD4+ T cells from blood. Subset denoted: CD45RA+ naive T cells. These receptors were collected from a human donor in good health.

This chain connects TRBV7-9 to TRBJ2-3; 10 nucleotides line up with TRBD2. The CDR3 extends over 15 amino acids. V was pared by 5 bases and J by 1 base, with 3 bases of the junction left unmatched. Germline values: CDR1 SEHNR, CDR2 FQNEAQ (reference sequence). CDR3 protein: CASSAGTSGTDTQYF. In DNA form, the CDR3 reads TGTGCCAGCAGCGCCGGGACTAGCGGCACAGATACGCAGTATTTT.

This clone was observed once. The chain carries TRBV14 and TRBJ1-4; possible D gene TRBD1, 6 bases. The CDR3 extends over 16 amino acids. Trimming removed 2 bases from V and 8 bases from J, with 18 bases in between. CDR1 is SGHDN, CDR2 FVKESK, per germline. CDR3 sequence: CASSQISSGQREKLFF. The CDR3 DNA reads as TGTGCCAGCAGCCAAATTAGCTCGGGACAACGCGAAAAACTGTTTTTT.

The CDR3 DNA sequence: TGTGCCAGCAGCTTATATGACAACCAAGAGACCCAGTACTTC. It is translated as CASSLYDNQETQYF. The rearrangement uses TRBV7-2 and TRBJ2-5; no definite D call. This CDR3 comprises 14 residues. V was shortened by 2 bases and J by 0 bases, with 7 bases between the two germline ends. Germline V lookup: CDR1 SGHTA, CDR2 FQGNSA.

The chain combines TRBV6-5 with TRBJ2-3; 11 nucleotides agree with TRBD2. After removal of 6 bases from V and 1 base from J, the junction contained 3 bases not matched to a gene. The CDR3 consists of 15 residues. Per the germline V gene, CDR1 is MNHEY and CDR2 is SVGAGI. DNA for the CDR3: TGTGCCAGCAGAACTAGCGGGGGCCGCACAGATACGCAGTATTTT. It is translated as CASRTSGGRTDTQYF.

The rearrangement joins TRBV6-5 to TRBJ2-4, with D uncertain. Trimming left V 4 bases short and J 9 bases short, with 16 bases between. The CDR3 has 14 residues. The germline V gene encodes CDR1 MNHEY and CDR2 SVGAGI. CDR3 nucleotides: TGTGCCAGCAGTTCCCCGCTGGCGACGGGCATTCAGTACTTC. This encodes CASSSPLATGIQYF.

The chain carries TRBV4-1 and TRBJ1-2; 8 positions agree with TRBD1. This CDR3 comprises 14 residues. Germline V gene sequence: CDR1 MGHRA, CDR2 YSYEKL. V trimming: 4 bases; J trimming: 3 bases; junction bases outside the gene matches: 4. The CDR3 bases are TGCGCCAGCAGCCGAGGACAGGGTGACTATGGCTACACCTTC. This gives the protein CASSRGQGDYGYTF.

The chain combines TRBV7-3 with TRBJ1-5; 7 bases agree with TRBD1. Germline CDR1 is SGHTA and CDR2 is FQGTGA. With V trimmed by 5 bases and J by 4 bases, 5 bases remained unmatched. The CDR3 sequence is 14 residues long. Written as DNA, the CDR3 is TGTGCCAGCAGCCTACAGGGGACTAATCAGCCCCAGCATTTT. Its translation is CASSLQGTNQPQHF.

The CDR3 region is CASSHFDRQETQYF. The CDR3 DNA reads as TGCGCCAGCAGCCACTTCGACAGACAAGAGACCCAGTACTTC. The chain has TRBV4-3 and TRBJ2-5; TRBD1 might be the D (5 bases). The CDR3 has 14 amino acids. The V gene lost 3 bases and the J gene lost 2 bases, with 10 bases spanning the gap. Germline-derived CDR1 and CDR2 are LGHNA and YSLEER.

The V gene is TRBV18, the J gene TRBJ2-1, with 9 bases fitting TRBD1. Trimming at V came to 3 bases and at J to 0 bases, leaving 12 bases not matched to a gene. This CDR3 region has 19 residues. The V gene's germline CDR1 is KGHSH and CDR2 LQKENI. As DNA, the CDR3 is TGTGCCAGCTCACCCTCGGGACAGGGAACTCCAAGCTCCTACAATGAGCAGTTCTTC. This gives the protein CASSPSGQGTPSSYNEQFF.

The chain is built from TRBV11-2 and TRBJ2-5, with TRBD1 as a possible D gene (5 bases). The CDR3 is 13 residues long. V was trimmed by 5 bases and J by 4 bases, leaving 11 bases between them. Per the germline V gene, CDR1 is SGHAT and CDR2 is FQNNGV. The CDR3 sequence: CASSPGILETQYF. In DNA, the CDR3 is TGTGCCAGCAGCCCAGGGATATTAGAGACCCAGTACTTC.

J is TRBJ1-5 and V is TRBV19, with 8 bases aligning to TRBD1. CDR3 length: 15 residues. V trimming: 10 bases; J trimming: 0 bases; junction bases outside the gene matches: 8. The germline V gene encodes CDR1 LNHDA and CDR2 SQIVND (reference sequence). CDR3 loop: CATEDREYSNQPQHF. Here the CDR3 DNA reads TGTGCCACCGAGGACAGGGAGTATAGCAATCAGCCCCAGCATTTT.

The chain links TRBV6-5 to TRBJ1-1; D may be TRBD1 (5 bases). The CDR3 is 14 amino acids. V lost 4 bases and J 5 bases, leaving 14 bases between the germline ends. In germline, CDR1 is MNHEY, CDR2 SVGAGI. The CDR3, as DNA: TGTGCCAGCAGTTCGAGAGGACATCAGACTGAAGCTTTCTTT. Encoded protein: CASSSRGHQTEAFF.

The J gene is TRBJ2-2, the V gene TRBV7-9; 10 bases map to TRBD1. Germline-derived CDR1 and CDR2 are SEHNR and FQNEAQ (reference sequence). After removal of 5 bases from V and 3 bases from J, the junction contained 6 bases not matched to a gene. This CDR3 contains 16 residues. The CDR3 bases are TGTGCCAGCAGCGACGCGGGACAGGGGTACACCGGGGAGCTGTTTTTT. It codes for CASSDAGQGYTGELFF.

The chain employs TRBV11-2 and TRBJ2-5, with TRBD1 as a possible D gene (7 bases). The CDR3 covers 14 residues. Germline V gene sequence: CDR1 SGHAT, CDR2 FQNNGV. Trimming took off 5 bases at V and 1 base at J, with 11 bases between the two ends. CDR3 residues: CASSAGQSQETQYF. The CDR3 DNA reads as TGTGCCAGCAGCGCGGGACAGAGCCAAGAGACCCAGTACTTC.

This clone has a handful of counts. V usage is TRBV7-9 and J usage is TRBJ1-2; 8 positions agree with TRBD1. V lost 5 bases and J lost 8; bases outside the gene matches: 10. Germline values: CDR1 SEHNR, CDR2 FQNEAQ (reference sequence). The length of the CDR3 is 14 residues. CDR3 DNA sequence: TGTGCCAGCAGCCCCATTCAGGGGGCGAGAGGCTACACCTTC. Amino acids: CASSPIQGARGYTF. The variable domain in full, with the rest retrieved from reference TRBV7-9 and TRBJ1-2, is DTGVSQNPRHKITKRGQNVTFRCDPISEHNRLYWYRQTLGQGPEFLTYFQNEAQLEKSRLLSDRFSAERPKGSFSTLEIQRTEQGDSAMYLCASSPIQGARGYTFGSGTRLTVV.

V is TRBV7-9 and J is TRBJ1-1; D perhaps matches TRBD1 (6 bases). Germline loops: CDR1 SEHNR, CDR2 FQNEAQ (reference sequence). Trimming left V 6 bases short and J 1 base short, with 12 bases between. The CDR3 loop spans 14 amino acids. CDR3 nucleotide sequence: TGTGCCAGCAGAGGGTGGACAGCGAACACTGAAGCTTTCTTT. The encoded protein is CASRGWTANTEAFF.

CDR3 nucleotides: TGTGCCAGCAGCTCACAGGGAGCCTCTGGAAACACCATATATTTT. It codes for CASSSQGASGNTIYF. The gene calls are TRBV7-2 and TRBJ1-3, with a weak D call TRBD1 (6 bases). V lost 4 bases, J lost 0 bases, and 10 bases lay in between. The CDR3 consists of 15 residues. The germline gives CDR1 SGHTA, CDR2 FQGNSA.

This chain joins TRBV5-1 and TRBJ2-1, with unresolved D. This CDR3 spans 14 amino acids. The ends were cut back, 4 bases at V and 0 bases at J, with 8 bases in the middle. Per the germline V gene, CDR1 is SGHRS and CDR2 is YFSETQ. CDR3 sequence (DNA): TGCGCCAGCAGCCCTCTCAGCTCCTACAATGAGCAGTTCTTC. Its translation: CASSPLSSYNEQFF.

This chain connects TRBV7-9 to TRBJ1-2; a weak D match, TRBD1 (6 bases). The CDR3 runs to 12 residues. Germline V gene lookup returns CDR1 SEHNR and CDR2 FQNEAQ (reference sequence). The V end lost 5 bases, the J end lost 8 bases, and 12 bases lay between the germline ends. The DNA for the CDR3 is TGTGCCAGCAGCGTAGACAGGAACGGCTACACCTTC. This gives the protein CASSVDRNGYTF.

The gene calls are TRBV19 and TRBJ2-5, with D possibly TRBD2 on 5 matching bases. The CDR3 extends over 15 amino acids. CDR1 is LNHDA and CDR2 is SQIVND in the germline V gene (reference sequence). V shed 3 bases and J shed 5 bases, with 16 bases lying between them. The CDR3 here is CASSIGPTSWETQYF. CDR3 nucleotide sequence: TGTGCCAGTAGTATCGGACCCACTAGTTGGGAGACCCAGTACTTC.

The V gene is TRBV18, the J gene TRBJ2-5, with a weak D call TRBD1 (5 bases). The CDR3 loop spans 14 amino acids. Trimming stripped 3 bases from V and 1 base from J, with 9 bases between. CDR1 is KGHSH, CDR2 LQKENI, per germline. As DNA, the CDR3 is TGTGCCAGCTCACCCTATGACAGCCAAGAGACCCAGTACTTC. Translating gives CASSPYDSQETQYF.

The chain recombines TRBV6-6 with TRBJ1-2; D perhaps matches TRBD1 (6 bases). CDR3 length equals 16 residues. Looked up from germline, CDR1 is MNHNY and CDR2 is SVGAGI (reference sequence). Trimming shortened V by 4 bases and J by 2 bases, and 17 bases separated the two germline ends. The CDR3 loop is CASSLARGVTNYGYTF. The CDR3 coding sequence is TGTGCCAGCAGTTTAGCCAGGGGAGTAACGAACTATGGCTACACCTTC.

The V gene is TRBV5-1, the J gene TRBJ1-1; 8 bases align to TRBD1. Trimming cost V 4 bases and J 1 base; bases outside gene matches: 6. The CDR3 length is 15 residues. The V gene's germline CDR1 is SGHRS and CDR2 YFSETQ. The chain's CDR3 is CASSQLTGGNTEAFF. The CDR3, as DNA: TGCGCCAGCAGCCAACTCACAGGGGGGAACACTGAAGCTTTCTTT. Supplemented by reference TRBV5-1 and TRBJ1-1, the full variable domain reads KAGVTQTPRYLIKTRGQQVTLSCSPISGHRSVSWYQQTPGQGLQFLFEYFSETQRNKGNFPGRFSGRQFSNSRSEMNVSTLELGDSALYLCASSQLTGGNTEAFFGQGTRLTVV.

V usage is TRBV18 and J usage is TRBJ1-1; 7 bases fit TRBD1. V lost 3 bases and J lost 3; bases outside the gene matches: 7. CDR3 length equals 15 residues. The germline gives CDR1 KGHSH, CDR2 LQKENI. DNA of the CDR3: TGTGCCAGCTCACCGCCAGGGGGGCTGGACACTGAAGCTTTCTTT. The encoded protein is CASSPPGGLDTEAFF.

This chain connects TRBV2 to TRBJ1-1, with a tentative D call TRBD1 (6 bases). The germline gives CDR1 SNHLY, CDR2 FYNNEI. V gave up 8 bases and J gave up 3 bases, with 7 bases separating them. This CDR3 is 11 amino acids long. The CDR3 reads CASYRDTEAFF. CDR3 nucleotide sequence: TGTGCCAGCTACAGGGACACTGAAGCTTTCTTT.

The chain is built from TRBV2 and TRBJ2-1; 13 positions agree with TRBD2. The V gene end was trimmed by 4 bases and the J gene end by 8 bases; junction bases not matched to a gene: 5. Germline CDR1 is SNHLY and CDR2 is FYNNEI. The CDR3 sequence is 15 residues long. As DNA, the CDR3 is TGTGCCAGCAGTGTGAGGACTAGCGGGAGCGATGAGCAGTTCTTC. This gives the protein CASSVRTSGSDEQFF.

This chain links TRBV10-3 with TRBJ2-7; possible D gene TRBD2, 6 bases. V was cut by 0 bases and J by 3 bases, with 12 bases left in between. Germline CDR1 is ENHRY and CDR2 is SYGVKD. There are 15 residues in the CDR3. This CDR3 is CAISESTSSRYEQYF. CDR3 bases: TGTGCCATCAGTGAGTCTACTAGCAGTCGCTACGAGCAGTACTTC.